The clone carrying this T cell receptor beta chain has a count of ten or more. This specimen belongs to a study of T cell repertoires in cytomegalovirus infection. CDR3 length: 14 amino acids. CDR1 and CDR2 (germline): SQVTM, ANQGSEA. J gave up 5 bases and V 6 bases, and 8 bases lay outside the gene matches. A single record per CDR3 protein comes from TCRdb applying MiXCR to the reads. Of about 98,000 distinct CDR3 sequences listed, about 15% were seen once; the top ten hold about 7.3%. The material sequenced was PBMCs. The chain carries TRBV29-1 and TRBJ2-5; 11 nucleotides match TRBD2. The source of this sequence is a human donor in good health (CMV status not recorded). Some clones in this sample may be carry-over from other donors' samples. CDR3 sequence reads: CSVILAGVPETQYF. DNA of the CDR3: TGCAGCGTGATACTAGCGGGGGTTCCGGAGACCCAGTACTTC.